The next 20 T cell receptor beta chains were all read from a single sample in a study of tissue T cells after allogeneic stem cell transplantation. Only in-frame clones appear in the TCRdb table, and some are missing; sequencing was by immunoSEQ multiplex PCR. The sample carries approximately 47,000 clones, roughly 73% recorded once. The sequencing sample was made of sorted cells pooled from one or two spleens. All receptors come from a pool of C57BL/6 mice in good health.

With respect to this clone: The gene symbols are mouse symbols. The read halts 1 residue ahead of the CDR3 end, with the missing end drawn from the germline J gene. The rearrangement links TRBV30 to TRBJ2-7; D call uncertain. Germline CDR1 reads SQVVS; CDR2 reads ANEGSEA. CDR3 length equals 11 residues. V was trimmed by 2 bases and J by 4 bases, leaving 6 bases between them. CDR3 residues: CSSRTRYEQYF. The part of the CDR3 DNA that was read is TGTAGTTCTAGAACCAGATATGAACAGTAC.

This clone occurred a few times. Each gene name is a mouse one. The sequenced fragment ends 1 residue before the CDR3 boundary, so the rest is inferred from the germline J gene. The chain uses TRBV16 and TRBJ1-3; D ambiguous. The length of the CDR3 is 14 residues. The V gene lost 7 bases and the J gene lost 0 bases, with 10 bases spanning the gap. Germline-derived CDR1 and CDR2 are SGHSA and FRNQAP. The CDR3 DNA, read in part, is TGTGCAAGCACCAAGGCAGATTCTGGAAATACGCTCTAT. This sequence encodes CASTKADSGNTLY. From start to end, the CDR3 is CASTKADSGNTLYF.

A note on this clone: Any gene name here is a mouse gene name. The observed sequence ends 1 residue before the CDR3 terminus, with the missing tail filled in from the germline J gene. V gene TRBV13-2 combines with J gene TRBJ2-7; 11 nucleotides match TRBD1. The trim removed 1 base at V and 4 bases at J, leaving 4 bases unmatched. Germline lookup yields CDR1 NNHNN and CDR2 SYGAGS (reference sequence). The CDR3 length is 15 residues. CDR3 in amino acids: CASGDWGQGGYEQYF. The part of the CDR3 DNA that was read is TGTGCCAGCGGTGATTGGGGACAGGGGGGGTATGAACAGTAC.

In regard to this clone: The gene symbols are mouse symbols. The CDR3 protein is CASSQQGIGSDYTF. The DNA read from the CDR3 is TGTGCCAGCAGCCAACAGGGGATTGGCTCCGACTACACC. J is TRBJ1-2 and V is TRBV2; D is possibly TRBD1 (6 bases). Read coverage stops 1 residue before the CDR3 terminus; the germline J gene supplies the remainder. The CDR3 is 14 amino acids. CDR1 and CDR2 from the germline V gene are LGHNA and YSYQKL. V shed 2 bases and J shed 4 bases, with 11 bases lying between them. The full variable domain, its missing parts supplied by reference TRBV2 and TRBJ1-2, is DPKIIQKPKYLVAVTGSEKILICEQYLGHNAMYWYRQSAKKPLEFMFSYSYQKLMDNQTASSRFQPQSSKKNHLDLQITALKPDDSATYFCASSQQGIGSDYTFGSGTRLLVI.

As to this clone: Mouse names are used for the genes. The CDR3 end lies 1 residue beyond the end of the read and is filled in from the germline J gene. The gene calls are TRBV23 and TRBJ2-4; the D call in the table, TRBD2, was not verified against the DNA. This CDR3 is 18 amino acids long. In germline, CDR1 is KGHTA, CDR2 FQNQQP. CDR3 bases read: TGCTCCAGCAGTCAATCGAGGGGGGGGCGCTCGAGTCAAAACACCTTGTAC. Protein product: CSSSQSRGGRSSQNTLY. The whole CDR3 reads CSSSQSRGGRSSQNTLYF. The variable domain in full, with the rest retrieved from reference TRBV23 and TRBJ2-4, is DAAVTQKPRYLIKMKGQEAEMKCIPEKGHTAVFWYQQKQSKELKFLIYFQNQQPLDQIDMVKERFSAVCPSSSLCSLGIRTCEAEDSALYLCSSSQSRGGRSSQNTLYFGAGTRLSVL.

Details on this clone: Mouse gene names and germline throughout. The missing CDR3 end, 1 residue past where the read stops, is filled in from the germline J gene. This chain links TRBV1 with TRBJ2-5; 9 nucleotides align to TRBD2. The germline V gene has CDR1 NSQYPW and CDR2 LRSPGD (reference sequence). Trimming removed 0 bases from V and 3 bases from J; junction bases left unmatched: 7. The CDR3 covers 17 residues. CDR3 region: CTCSADRSWGGQDTQYF. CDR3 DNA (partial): TGCACCTGCAGTGCAGATCGCTCCTGGGGGGGGCAAGACACCCAGTAC. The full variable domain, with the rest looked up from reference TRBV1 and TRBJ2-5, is VTLLEQNPRWRLVPRGQAVNLRCILKNSQYPWMSWYQQDLQKQLQWLFTLRSPGDKEVKSLPGADYLATRVTDTELRLQVANMSQGRTLYCTCSADRSWGGQDTQYFGPGTRLLVL.

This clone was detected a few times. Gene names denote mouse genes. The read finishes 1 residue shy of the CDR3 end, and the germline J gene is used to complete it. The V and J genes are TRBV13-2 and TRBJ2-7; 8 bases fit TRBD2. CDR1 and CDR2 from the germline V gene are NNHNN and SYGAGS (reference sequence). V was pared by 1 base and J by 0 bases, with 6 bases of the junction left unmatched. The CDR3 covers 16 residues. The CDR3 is CASGDRGWGASYEQYF. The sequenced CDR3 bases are TGTGCCAGCGGTGATCGGGGCTGGGGGGCCTCCTATGAACAGTAC.

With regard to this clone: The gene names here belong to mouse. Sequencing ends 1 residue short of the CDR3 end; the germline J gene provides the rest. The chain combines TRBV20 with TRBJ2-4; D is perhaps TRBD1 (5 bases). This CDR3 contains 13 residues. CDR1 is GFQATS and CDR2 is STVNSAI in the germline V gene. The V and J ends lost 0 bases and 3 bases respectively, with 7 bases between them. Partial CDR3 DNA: TGTGGTGCTAGGGACAGGGCCCAAAACACCTTGTAC. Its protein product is CGARDRAQNTLY. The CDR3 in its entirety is CGARDRAQNTLYF.

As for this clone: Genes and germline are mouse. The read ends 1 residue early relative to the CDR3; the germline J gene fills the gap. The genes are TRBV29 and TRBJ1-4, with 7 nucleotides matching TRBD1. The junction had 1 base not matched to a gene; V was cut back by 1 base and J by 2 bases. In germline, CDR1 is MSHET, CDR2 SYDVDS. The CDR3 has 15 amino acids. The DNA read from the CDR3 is TGTGCTAGCAGTTTATTGACAGGGTCCAACGAAAGATTATTT. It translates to CASSLLTGSNERLF. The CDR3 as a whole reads CASSLLTGSNERLFF.

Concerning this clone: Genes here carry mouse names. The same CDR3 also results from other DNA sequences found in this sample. CDR3 region: CASSLGNSYEQYF. The sequenced CDR3 bases are TGTGCCAGCTCTCTCGGCAACTCCTATGAACAGTAC. The chain combines TRBV12-1 with TRBJ2-7, with D uncertain. Read data end 1 residue before the CDR3 end; the end is taken from the germline J gene. This CDR3 comprises 13 residues. V lost 0 bases and J 0 bases, leaving 5 bases between the germline ends. CDR1 SGHSN and CDR2 HYEKVE come from the germline V gene.

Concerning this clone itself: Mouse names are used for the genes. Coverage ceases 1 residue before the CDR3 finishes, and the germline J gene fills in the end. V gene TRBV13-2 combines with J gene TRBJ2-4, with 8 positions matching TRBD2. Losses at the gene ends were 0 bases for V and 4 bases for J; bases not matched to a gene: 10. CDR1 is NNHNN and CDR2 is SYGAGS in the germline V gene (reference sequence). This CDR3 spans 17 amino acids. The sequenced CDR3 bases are TGTGCCAGCGGTGATGCAAGGGGGGGCGCAGAGGAAAACACCTTGTAC. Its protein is CASGDARGGAEENTLY. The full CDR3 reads CASGDARGGAEENTLYF.

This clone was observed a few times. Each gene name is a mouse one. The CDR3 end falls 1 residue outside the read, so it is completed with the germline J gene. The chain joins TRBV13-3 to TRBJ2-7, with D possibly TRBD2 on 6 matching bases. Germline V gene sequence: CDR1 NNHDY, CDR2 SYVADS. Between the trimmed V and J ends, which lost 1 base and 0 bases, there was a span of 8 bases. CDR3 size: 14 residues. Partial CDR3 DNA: TGTGCCAGCAGTGATTCTGGGGTCTCCTATGAACAGTAC. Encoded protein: CASSDSGVSYEQY. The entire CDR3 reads CASSDSGVSYEQYF.

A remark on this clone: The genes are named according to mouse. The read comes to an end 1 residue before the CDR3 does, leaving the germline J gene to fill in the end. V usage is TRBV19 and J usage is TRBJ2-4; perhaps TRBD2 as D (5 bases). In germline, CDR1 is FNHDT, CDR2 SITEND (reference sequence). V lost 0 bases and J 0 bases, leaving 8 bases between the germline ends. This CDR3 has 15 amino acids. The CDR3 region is CASSIVGVSQNTLYF. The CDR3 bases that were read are TGTGCCAGCAGTATAGTTGGGGTTAGTCAAAACACCTTGTAC. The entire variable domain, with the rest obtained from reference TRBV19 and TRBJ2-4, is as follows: GGIITQTPKFLIGQEGQKLTLKCQQNFNHDTMYWYRQDSGKGLRLIYYSITENDLQKGDLSEGYDASREKKSSFSLTVTSAQKNEMAVFLCASSIVGVSQNTLYFGAGTRLSVL.

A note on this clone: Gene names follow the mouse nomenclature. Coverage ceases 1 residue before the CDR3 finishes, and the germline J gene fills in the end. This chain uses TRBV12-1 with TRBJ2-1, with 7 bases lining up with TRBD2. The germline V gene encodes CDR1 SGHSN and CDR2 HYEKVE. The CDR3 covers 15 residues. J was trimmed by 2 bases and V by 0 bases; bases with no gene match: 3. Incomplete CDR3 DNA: TGTGCCAGCTCTCTCACACTGGGGCACTATGCTGAGCAGTTC. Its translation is CASSLTLGHYAEQF. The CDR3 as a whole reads CASSLTLGHYAEQFF.

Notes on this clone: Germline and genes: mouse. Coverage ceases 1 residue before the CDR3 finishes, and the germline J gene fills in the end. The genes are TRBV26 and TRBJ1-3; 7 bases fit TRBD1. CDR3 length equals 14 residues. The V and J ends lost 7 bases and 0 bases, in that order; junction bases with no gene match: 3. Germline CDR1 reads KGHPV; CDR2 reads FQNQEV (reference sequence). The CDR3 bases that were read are TGTGCCAGCATACAGGGGACTTCTGGAAATACGCTCTAT. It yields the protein CASIQGTSGNTLY. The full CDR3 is CASIQGTSGNTLYF.

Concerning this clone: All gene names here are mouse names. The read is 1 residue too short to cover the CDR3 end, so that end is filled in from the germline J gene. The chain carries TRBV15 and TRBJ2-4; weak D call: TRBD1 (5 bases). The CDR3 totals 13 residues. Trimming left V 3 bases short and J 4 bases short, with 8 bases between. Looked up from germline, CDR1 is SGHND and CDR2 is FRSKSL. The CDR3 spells CASSLEGKNTLYF. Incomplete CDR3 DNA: TGTGCCAGCAGTTTGGAGGGGAAAAACACCTTGTAC.

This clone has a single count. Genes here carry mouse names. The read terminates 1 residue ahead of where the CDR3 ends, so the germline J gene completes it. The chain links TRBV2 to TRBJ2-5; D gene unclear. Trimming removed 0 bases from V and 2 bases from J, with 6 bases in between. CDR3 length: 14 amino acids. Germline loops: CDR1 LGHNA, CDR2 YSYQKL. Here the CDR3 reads CASSQDHTQDTQYF. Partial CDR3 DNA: TGTGCCAGCAGCCAAGACCACACCCAAGACACCCAGTAC.

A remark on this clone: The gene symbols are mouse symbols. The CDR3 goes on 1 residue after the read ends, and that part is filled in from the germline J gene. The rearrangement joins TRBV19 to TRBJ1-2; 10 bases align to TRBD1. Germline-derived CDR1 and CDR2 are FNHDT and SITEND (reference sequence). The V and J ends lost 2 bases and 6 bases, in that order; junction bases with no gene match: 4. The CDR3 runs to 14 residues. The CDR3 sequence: CASSMVGQGTDYTF. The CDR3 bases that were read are TGTGCCAGCAGTATGGTGGGACAGGGGACCGACTACACC.

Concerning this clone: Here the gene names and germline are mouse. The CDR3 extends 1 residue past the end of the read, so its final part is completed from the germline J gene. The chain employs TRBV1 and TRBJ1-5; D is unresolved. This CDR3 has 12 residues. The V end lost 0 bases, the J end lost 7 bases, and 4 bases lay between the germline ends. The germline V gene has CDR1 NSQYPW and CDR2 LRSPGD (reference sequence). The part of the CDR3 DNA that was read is TGCACCTGCAGTGCAGATGCTCAGGCTCCGCTT. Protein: CTCSADAQAPL. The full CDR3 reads CTCSADAQAPLF.

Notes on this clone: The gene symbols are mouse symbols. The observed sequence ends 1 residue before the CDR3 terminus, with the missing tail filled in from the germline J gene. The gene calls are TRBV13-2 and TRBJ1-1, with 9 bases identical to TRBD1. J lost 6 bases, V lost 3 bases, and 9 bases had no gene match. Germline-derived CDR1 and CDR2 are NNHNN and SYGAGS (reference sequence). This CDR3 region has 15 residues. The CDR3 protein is CASGAPGTGRAEVFF. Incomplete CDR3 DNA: TGTGCCAGCGGTGCCCCCGGGACAGGGAGGGCAGAAGTCTTC.